The 21 T cell receptor beta chains below come from one sample, sequenced in a study of T cells in Graves' hyperthyroidism and ophthalmopathy (dated by TCRdb to between 2018 and 2020). Library preparation employed multiplex PCR. The sequencer listed for this sample is Illumina HiSeq 2000. The TCR beta CDR3 regions were amplified from RNA transcripts. For the first round of RT-PCR on the TCR CDR3, the HTBI primer set was used together with the Qiagen OneStep RT-PCR kit. The raw public reads went through TCRdb reprocessing: fastp at Q25, MiXCR clone calling, in-frame beta chains kept. CDR3 protein sequences are deduplicated, and each keeps its most common genes and DNA. Recorded for this sample are approximately 640,000 distinct CDR3 sequences; 15% to 20% of them occurred a single time. Clones ranked in the top ten supply 3.5% to 4% of the sample. Input material: blood. The receptors were gathered from a woman aged 25 to 45 with Graves' hyperthyroidism.

This clonotype was detected a few times. V is TRBV19 and J is TRBJ2-4; 9 bases fit TRBD2. Unmatched junction bases numbered 8, after V lost 5 bases and J lost 6 bases. The CDR3 has 15 residues. Germline CDR1 is LNHDA and CDR2 is SQIVND (reference sequence). The chain's CDR3 is CASSATSGELNIQYF. As DNA, the CDR3 is TGTGCCAGTAGTGCGACTAGCGGAGAATTAAACATTCAGTACTTC.

This clonotype was counted ten times or more. This sequence joins TRBV2 and TRBJ2-3; 8 positions match TRBD2. V dropped 2 bases and J dropped 1; count of bases not matched to a gene: 5. Per germline, CDR1 SNHLY and CDR2 FYNNEI. This CDR3 has 16 amino acids. The CDR3 sequence: CASSELAGLRTDTQYF. CDR3 bases: TGTGCCAGCAGTGAACTAGCGGGCCTACGCACAGATACGCAGTATTTT.

The rearrangement joins TRBV4-2 to TRBJ1-6, with 9 bases fitting TRBD1. The J segment lost 6 bases and the V segment lost 5 bases, leaving 5 bases of the junction unmatched. Germline CDR1 is LGHNA and CDR2 is YNFKEQ. This CDR3 spans 15 amino acids. CDR3 sequence (DNA): TGTGCCAGCAGCGCAACAGGGGGCGTTAATTCACCCCTCCACTTT. Protein sequence: CASSATGGVNSPLHF.

The V call is TRBV7-3, the J call TRBJ1-2; 8 nucleotides agree with TRBD1. The CDR3 has 15 amino acids. Germline CDR1 is SGHTA and CDR2 is FQGTGA. V dropped 1 base and J dropped 5; count of bases not matched to a gene: 6. CDR3 region: CASSLSGTGPYGYTF. The CDR3 nucleotides are TGTGCCAGCAGCTTAAGTGGGACAGGACCTTATGGCTACACCTTC.

The chain uses TRBV5-1 and TRBJ1-1, with 8 bases identical to TRBD1. V gave up 1 base and J gave up 1 base; unmatched junction bases: 6. From germline, CDR1 is SGHRS and CDR2 YFSETQ. The CDR3 is made up of 16 amino acids. CDR3 DNA sequence: TGCGCCAGCAGCTTGTGGGGGACAGGCGGGAACACTGAAGCTTTCTTT. Its protein is CASSLWGTGGNTEAFF. Variable domain in full (rest from reference TRBV5-1 and TRBJ1-1): KAGVTQTPRYLIKTRGQQVTLSCSPISGHRSVSWYQQTPGQGLQFLFEYFSETQRNKGNFPGRFSGRQFSNSRSEMNVSTLELGDSALYLCASSLWGTGGNTEAFFGQGTRLTVV.

This clonotype was observed many times. The chain employs TRBV7-3 and TRBJ2-7; D may be TRBD2 (6 bases). The CDR3 has 15 residues. The germline V and J ends were trimmed by 4 bases and 2 bases, with 15 bases remaining between them. Germline values: CDR1 SGHTA, CDR2 FQGTGA. CDR3 sequence reads: CASSYTSGGTYEQYF. Here the CDR3 DNA reads TGTGCCAGCAGCTACACAAGTGGCGGGACCTACGAGCAGTACTTC.

Many counts were recorded for this clonotype. This chain uses TRBV30 with TRBJ1-5; D call uncertain. Looked up from germline, CDR1 is GTSNPN and CDR2 is SVGIG (reference sequence). There are 12 residues in the CDR3. V dropped 5 bases and J dropped 7 bases, with 12 bases sitting between them. This chain's CDR3 is CAWSSGWQPQHF. Written as DNA, the CDR3 is TGTGCCTGGTCATCGGGGTGGCAGCCCCAGCATTTT.

Ten or more counts support this clonotype. The chain couples TRBV7-2 to TRBJ2-1; 7 bases agree with TRBD1. The CDR3 has 19 amino acids. CDR1 is SGHTA and CDR2 is FQGNSA in the germline V gene. V lost 0 bases and J lost 0; bases outside the gene matches: 11. In nucleotides, the CDR3 is TGTGCCAGCAGCTTAGCGGGAGTAAAGTACAGGGGCTCCTACAATGAGCAGTTCTTC. Its translation: CASSLAGVKYRGSYNEQFF.

The sample holds many counts of this clonotype. This sequence joins TRBV20-1 and TRBJ1-1, with 7 bases aligning to TRBD1. CDR1 DFQATT and CDR2 SNEGSKA come from the germline V gene (reference sequence). V was clipped by 8 bases and J by 1 base; unmatched bases: 4. The CDR3 length is 12 residues. The CDR3 bases are TGCAGTCCCGACAGGGCGAACACTGAAGCTTTCTTT. Translating gives CSPDRANTEAFF.

The CDR3 nucleotides are TGTGCCAGCAGCTTAATGACAGGGCCGGGGGAGACCCAGTACTTC. Translating gives CASSLMTGPGETQYF. The gene calls are TRBV7-3 and TRBJ2-5; 7 bases are a match to TRBD1. The V segment lost 1 base and the J segment 5 bases; nucleotides outside the gene matches: 7. The CDR3 runs 15 residues. CDR1 is SGHTA, CDR2 FQGTGA, per germline.

This clonotype was recorded at least ten times. V and J are TRBV28 and TRBJ2-2; D not resolved. Trimming cost V 6 bases and J 6 bases, with 11 bases left between them. CDR3 length: 13 amino acids. Germline CDR1 reads MDHEN; CDR2 reads SYDVKM. The CDR3 region has the DNA TGTGCCAGCAGGGTTTGGGATTCCGGGGAGCTGTTTTTT. Translating it yields CASRVWDSGELFF.

There are many counts of this clonotype. The chain carries TRBV20-1 and TRBJ2-3; 7 bases fit TRBD2. V lost 5 bases, J lost 0 bases, and 5 bases stayed unmatched. Germline CDR1 reads DFQATT; CDR2 reads SNEGSKA (reference sequence). The CDR3 loop spans 14 amino acids. DNA for the CDR3: TGCAGTGCTTGGGCGGGAGACAGCACAGATACGCAGTATTTT. This sequence encodes CSAWAGDSTDTQYF.

The CDR3 DNA reads as TGTGCCAGCAGTGGGACTGTAGGTTTTTCGAAGCAGTACTTC. Protein product: CASSGTVGFSKQYF. This rearrangement joins TRBV2 to TRBJ2-7; D is perhaps TRBD2 (5 bases). The CDR3 length is 14 residues. Germline-derived CDR1 and CDR2 are SNHLY and FYNNEI. With 4 bases removed from V and 8 bases from J, the gap between germline ends came to 18 bases.

This clonotype was recorded many times. This chain links TRBV2 with TRBJ1-1; D remains unclear. Per the germline V gene, CDR1 is SNHLY and CDR2 is FYNNEI. The CDR3 is made up of 12 amino acids. Trimming left V 7 bases short and J 0 bases short, with 6 bases between. CDR3 sequence (DNA): TGTGCCAGCATTTACATGAACACTGAAGCTTTCTTT. It yields the protein CASIYMNTEAFF.

This clonotype has a handful of counts. The chain recombines TRBV4-1 with TRBJ2-3; no reliable D call. Trimming pared 5 bases from V and 1 base from J, leaving 13 bases between. This CDR3 spans 15 amino acids. Germline assignment: CDR1 MGHRA and CDR2 YSYEKL. DNA of the CDR3: TGCGCCAGCAGCAAGGCCACGGTTCGCACAGATACGCAGTATTTT. Translating it yields CASSKATVRTDTQYF.

This chain connects TRBV7-9 to TRBJ2-7, with 8 bases that match TRBD1. The CDR3 extends over 16 amino acids. Germline V lookup: CDR1 SEHNR, CDR2 FQNEAQ (reference sequence). J was trimmed by 3 bases and V by 2 bases; bases with no gene match: 9. This chain's CDR3 is CASSLLRQGALYEQYF. As DNA, the CDR3 is TGTGCCAGCAGCTTATTAAGGCAGGGGGCACTCTACGAGCAGTACTTC.

This clonotype has a count of ten or more. The chain joins TRBV19 to TRBJ2-1, with 8 bases fitting TRBD2. V dropped 6 bases and J dropped 5; count of bases not matched to a gene: 3. CDR3 size: 13 residues. Germline CDR1 LNHDA, CDR2 SQIVND (reference sequence). CDR3 residues: CASRLAGHNEQFF. The CDR3 coding sequence is TGTGCCAGTAGGCTAGCGGGCCACAATGAGCAGTTCTTC.

The chain carries TRBV3-1 and TRBJ1-4; D is perhaps TRBD1 (5 bases). CDR1 is LGHDT and CDR2 is YNNKEL in the germline V gene (reference sequence). Trimming removed 0 bases at V and 5 bases at J, with 10 bases between. There are 15 residues in the CDR3. The CDR3 loop reads CASSQDGGLNEKLFF. The CDR3 DNA reads as TGTGCCAGCAGCCAAGATGGGGGACTAAATGAAAAACTGTTTTTT.

This clonotype was detected ten times or more. The chain has TRBV12-3 or TRBV12-4 and TRBJ2-1; perhaps D is TRBD1 or TRBD2 (5 bases each). V was pared by 7 bases and J by 6 bases, with 13 bases between. The CDR3 has 13 residues. CDR3 nucleotides: TGTGCCAGCACCAGAGGGGAGTTCAATGAGCAGTTCTTC. This gives the protein CASTRGEFNEQFF.

This chain connects TRBV2 to TRBJ2-3; TRBD2 agrees at 10 bases. CDR1 is SNHLY and CDR2 is FYNNEI in the germline V gene. This CDR3 spans 16 amino acids. Losses at the gene ends were 6 bases for V and 0 bases for J; bases not matched to a gene: 6. The CDR3 is CASREATSGSTDTQYF. CDR3 DNA sequence: TGTGCCAGCAGAGAGGCGACTAGCGGGAGCACAGATACGCAGTATTTT.

The rearrangement joins TRBV7-2 to TRBJ2-3, with a tentative D call TRBD2 (6 bases). Trimming shortened V by 6 bases and J by 6 bases, and 13 bases separated the two germline ends. The CDR3 has 13 amino acids. Per the germline V gene, CDR1 is SGHTA and CDR2 is FQGNSA. The CDR3 region has the DNA TGTGCCAGCAGATTTGGGGGGTTGGATACGCAGTATTTT. Protein: CASRFGGLDTQYF.